These 5 T cell receptor beta chains originate from one sample sequenced in a study of T cells and copy number aberrations in small-cell lung cancer. Sequencing was performed with immunoSEQ multiplex PCR; in TCRdb, only in-frame clones are kept and a portion is missing. The sample holds about 2,600 clones, approximately 81% seen once. Specimen: normal tissue next to the tumor. These receptor sequences come from a man between 65 and 85 years old with small cell lung cancer.

The rearrangement uses TRBV5-4 and TRBJ2-5; TRBD1 matches 7 bases. V lost 5 bases, J lost 5 bases, and 3 bases stayed unmatched. This CDR3 comprises 12 residues. Per the germline V gene, CDR1 is SGHNT and CDR2 is YYREEE (reference sequence). Written as DNA, the CDR3 is TGTGCCAGCAGTTTGACAGGGGAGACCCAGTACTTC. This codes for CASSLTGETQYF.

J is TRBJ1-5 and V is TRBV4-1; D might be TRBD1 (6 bases). V lost 0 bases to trimming and J lost 0 bases, with 15 bases between them. CDR1 is MGHRA and CDR2 is YSYEKL in the germline V gene. This CDR3 has 18 residues. CDR3 bases: TGCGCCAGCAGCCAAGATCTACAGGGACCTTATAGCAATCAGCCCCAGCATTTT. Translating it yields CASSQDLQGPYSNQPQHF.

V gene TRBV18 combines with J gene TRBJ1-1; the match to TRBD1 covers 8 bases. Germline V gene data show CDR1 as KGHSH and CDR2 as LQKENI. Trimming at V came to 8 bases and at J to 1 base, leaving 6 bases not matched to a gene. The length of the CDR3 is 14 residues. Written as DNA, the CDR3 is TGTGCCAGCACGTACAGGGGGGAGAACACTGAAGCTTTCTTT. Translation gives CASTYRGENTEAFF.

The chain uses TRBV5-6 and TRBJ2-5, with a tentative D call TRBD2 (6 bases). The length of the CDR3 is 16 residues. From germline, CDR1 is SGHDT and CDR2 YYEEEE. Deletions cut 0 bases from V and 2 bases from J, with 14 bases between. CDR3 DNA sequence: TGTGCCAGCAGCTTGGGGGCTAGCGCTCGGCAAGAGACCCAGTACTTC. This translates into CASSLGASARQETQYF.

The genes are TRBV5-4 and TRBJ2-2; TRBD2 aligns across 14 bases. V was pared by 4 bases and J by 2 bases, with 13 bases of the junction left unmatched. This CDR3 region has 20 residues. Per germline, CDR1 SGHNT and CDR2 YYREEE (reference sequence). The CDR3 bases are TGTGCCAGCAGCGGGTTCCTTGGACTAGCGGGGGGCGATAACACCGGGGAGCTGTTTTTT. It encodes CASSGFLGLAGGDNTGELFF.